This section outlines one T cell receptor beta chain sequence together with its context. What it binds is not known. The method was immunoSEQ multiplex PCR; TCRdb's version includes in-frame clones alone and lacks a portion of them. The sample lists just under 150,000 clones, roughly 86% occurring once. The sample originates from a study of T cell responses to AZD1222 COVID-19 vaccine. Study-level findings and limits: The breadth and depth of Spike-specific TCRs increased once two AZD1222 doses had been given.

CDR3 length: 14 residues. V was pared by 3 bases and J by 3 bases, with 11 bases between. Germline V CDR1 and CDR2: SGHTA, FQGNSA. This sequence joins TRBV7-2 and TRBJ1-1; weak D call: TRBD1 (5 bases). Sample: peripheral blood, taken 28 days after the second dose of the MenACWY control vaccine. This receptor was taken from an adult who received the MenACWY meningococcal vaccine as a control. CDR3 coding DNA: TGTGCCAGCAGCTTCACGCGGGGGGACACTGAAGCTTTCTTT. Protein sequence: CASSFTRGDTEAFF.